Listed here are 18 T cell receptor beta chains from one sample, sequenced in a study of cytomegalovirus exposure and HLA in healthy donors. It was with 60 Vbeta and 13 Jbeta primers that the PCR ran. Using immunoSEQ multiplex PCR, the repertoire was profiled, and TCRdb retains in-frame clones only, with some absent. This listing includes about 160,000 clones. Material for sequencing was PBMCs. The source is a man aged 30 to 39 in good health and CMV-seronegative.

This CDR3 is CASSGEGTSSYNEQFF. CDR3 coding DNA: TGTGCCAGCAGCGGGGAGGGGACTAGCTCCTACAATGAGCAGTTCTTC. This rearrangement joins TRBV5-6 to TRBJ2-1, with TRBD2 matching over 8 bases. Losses at the gene ends were 4 bases for V and 0 bases for J; bases not matched to a gene: 6. Germline values: CDR1 SGHDT, CDR2 YYEEEE. The CDR3 consists of 16 residues.

The chain has TRBV27 and TRBJ1-4; possibly TRBD1 for D (5 bases). This CDR3 region has 15 residues. Germline CDR1 reads MNHEY; CDR2 reads SMNVEV (reference sequence). With 1 base removed from V and 2 bases from J, the gap between germline ends came to 8 bases. The CDR3 nucleotides read TGTGCCAGCAGTTTATTGGGGGGGACTAATGAAAAACTGTTTTTT. Translating gives CASSLLGGTNEKLFF.

The genes are TRBV7-9 and TRBJ1-2; the match to TRBD1 covers 7 bases. The CDR3 sequence is 15 residues long. The V gene's germline CDR1 is SEHNR and CDR2 FQNEAQ (reference sequence). V was pared by 4 bases and J by 4 bases, with 9 bases of the junction left unmatched. The CDR3 DNA sequence: TGTGCCAGCAGCTCGCCAGCGGACAGGCCCTATGGCTACACCTTC. The encoded protein is CASSSPADRPYGYTF. The full variable domain, its missing parts supplied by reference TRBV7-9 and TRBJ1-2, is DTGVSQNPRHKITKRGQNVTFRCDPISEHNRLYWYRQTLGQGPEFLTYFQNEAQLEKSRLLSDRFSAERPKGSFSTLEIQRTEQGDSAMYLCASSSPADRPYGYTFGSGTRLTVV.

V usage is TRBV28 and J usage is TRBJ2-1, with TRBD2 matching 12 bases. The CDR3 is 16 residues long. Germline CDR1 is MDHEN and CDR2 is SYDVKM. V shed 5 bases and J 8 bases; nucleotides not matched to a gene: 10. The CDR3 sequence is CASSPYRLAGAHEQFF. CDR3 DNA sequence: TGTGCCAGCAGTCCATACCGACTAGCGGGAGCACATGAGCAGTTCTTC.

The chain employs TRBV7-8 and TRBJ1-1; D possibly corresponds to TRBD1 (6 bases). The CDR3 loop spans 17 amino acids. Trimming took 2 bases from V and 3 from J, leaving 19 bases between them. The germline V gene encodes CDR1 SGHVS and CDR2 FQNEAQ. The CDR3 sequence is CASSLRGRGLGDTEAFF. In DNA form, the CDR3 reads TGTGCCAGCAGCTTACGGGGCAGGGGCCTCGGGGACACTGAAGCTTTCTTT.

The CDR3 coding sequence is TGTGCCAGCAGCCCATTATCACTAGCGGGGCCCCAAGATACGCAGTATTTT. Its protein is CASSPLSLAGPQDTQYF. The chain has TRBV11-3 and TRBJ2-3; 10 bases agree with TRBD2. After removal of 5 bases from V and 5 bases from J, the junction contained 13 bases not matched to a gene. Germline CDR1 is SGHNT and CDR2 is YENEEA. This CDR3 spans 17 amino acids.

Remarks on this clone: Other DNA sequences of this sample code for an identical CDR3. The chain combines TRBV27 with TRBJ1-2; TRBD1 might be the D (5 bases). Trimming left V 6 bases short and J 7 bases short, with 24 bases between. The CDR3 covers 16 residues. Germline assignment: CDR1 MNHEY and CDR2 SMNVEV (reference sequence). As DNA, the CDR3 is TGTGCCAGCAGCCAAAGGCTAGCCGGGACCGGGGGTGGCTACACCTTC. Translation gives CASSQRLAGTGGGYTF.

The chain recombines TRBV15 with TRBJ1-2; no firm D call. Germline V lookup: CDR1 LNHNV, CDR2 YYDKDF (reference sequence). CDR3 size: 14 residues. Trimming removed 0 bases at V and 3 bases at J, with 8 bases between. CDR3 nucleotides: TGTGCCACCAGCAGAGATAACAGCTACTATGGCTACACCTTC. As protein: CATSRDNSYYGYTF.

The rearrangement joins TRBV2 to TRBJ2-1, with D perhaps TRBD1 (5 bases). The CDR3 loop spans 14 amino acids. Trimming removed 7 bases at V and 6 bases at J, with 16 bases between. Germline V gene data show CDR1 as SNHLY and CDR2 as FYNNEI. The CDR3 DNA is TGTGCCAGCATTTGGGCTTTGGGGCCCAATGAGCAGTTCTTC. It yields the protein CASIWALGPNEQFF.

The CDR3 coding sequence is TGTGCCAGTAGTATGGTTAGCGGGAGGATTAATGAGCAGTTCTTC. Translated: CASSMVSGRINEQFF. The J gene is TRBJ2-1, the V gene TRBV19; TRBD2 agrees at 10 bases. Germline loops: CDR1 LNHDA, CDR2 SQIVND (reference sequence). J lost 7 bases, V lost 3 bases, and 6 bases had no gene match. CDR3 length equals 15 residues.

V and J are TRBV11-2 and TRBJ2-5; possible D gene TRBD1, 6 bases. The CDR3 totals 16 residues. Germline V gene lookup returns CDR1 SGHAT and CDR2 FQNNGV. V gave up 0 bases and J gave up 6 bases, with 17 bases separating them. CDR3 amino acids: CASSLDNREWGKTQYF. The CDR3, as DNA: TGTGCCAGCAGCTTAGATAACAGGGAGTGGGGAAAGACCCAGTACTTC.

The chain employs TRBV7-3 and TRBJ1-5; D uncertain. The length of the CDR3 is 17 residues. The germline CDR1 and CDR2 sequences are SGHTA and FQGTGA. V dropped 0 bases and J dropped 6 bases, with 18 bases sitting between them. CDR3 region: CASSLTGPGLGGQPQHF. The DNA for the CDR3 is TGTGCCAGCAGCTTAACCGGTCCGGGTCTCGGAGGTCAGCCCCAGCATTTT.

The chain uses TRBV9 and TRBJ2-1, with 13 bases matching TRBD2. V shed 3 bases, J shed 5 bases, and the junction held 8 bases outside the gene matches. This CDR3 is 17 amino acids long. The germline V gene encodes CDR1 SGDLS and CDR2 YYNGEE. CDR3 sequence reads: CASSGRGTSGINNEQFF. DNA of the CDR3: TGTGCCAGCAGCGGTCGAGGGACTAGCGGGATAAACAATGAGCAGTTCTTC.

V gene TRBV5-8 combines with J gene TRBJ2-1; D may be TRBD2 (5 bases). The germline CDR1 and CDR2 sequences are SGHTS and YDEGEE. Trimming stripped 4 bases from V and 6 bases from J, with 8 bases between. The CDR3 sequence is 12 residues long. The CDR3 loop is CASSRRVNEQFF. The CDR3 DNA reads TGTGCCAGCAGCCGGCGGGTCAATGAGCAGTTCTTC. Full variable domain (remainder filled in from reference TRBV5-8 and TRBJ2-1): EAGVTQSPTHLIKTRGQQATLRCSPISGHTSVYWYQQALGLGLQFLLWYDEGEERNRGNFPPRFSGRQFPNYSSELNVNALELEDSALYLCASSRRVNEQFFGPGTRLTVL.

The chain is built from TRBV6-1 and TRBJ2-6; D uncertain. Germline V CDR1 and CDR2: MNHNS, SASEGT. The CDR3 extends over 21 amino acids. V lost 2 bases to trimming and J lost 0 bases, with 23 bases between them. Here the CDR3 reads CASSEHLFIRNAFSGANVLTF. In DNA, the CDR3 is TGTGCCAGCAGTGAACACCTATTTATCCGAAACGCCTTCTCTGGGGCCAACGTCCTGACTTTC.

V gene TRBV30 combines with J gene TRBJ2-2; tentative D call: TRBD1 (6 bases). This CDR3 comprises 14 residues. Germline V gene data show CDR1 as GTSNPN and CDR2 as SVGIG (reference sequence). V dropped 4 bases and J dropped 3 bases, with 12 bases sitting between them. The CDR3 region has the DNA TGTGCCTGGAAAATGACAGGCGACACCGGGGAGCTGTTTTTT. It translates to CAWKMTGDTGELFF.

Comments on this clone: The junction departs from the called germline gene at one end, perhaps through a read error. Different DNA sequences within this sample yield the same CDR3. The chain joins TRBV6-1 to TRBJ1-2, with TRBD1 identical over 7 bases. CDR1 and CDR2 from the germline V gene are MNHNS and SASEGT. There are 14 residues in the CDR3. The CDR3, as DNA: TGTGCCAGCACCCCTCGACAGGGTAACTATGGCTACACCTTT. Translating gives CASTPRQGNYGYTF.

CDR3 nucleotides: TGTGCCAGCAGCATAGACAGGGGGCTCGGTGGCTACACCTTC. This codes for CASSIDRGLGGYTF. This chain uses TRBV13 with TRBJ1-2; 10 nucleotides align to TRBD1. This CDR3 has 14 residues. Germline V CDR1 and CDR2: PRHDT, FYEKMQ (reference sequence). With V trimmed by 5 bases and J by 7 bases, 7 bases remained unmatched.